Detailed here is one T cell receptor (beta chain). These data belong to a study of shared clonotypes between healthy human individuals. V lost 1 base and J 7 bases, leaving 13 bases between the germline ends. The CDR3 is made up of 14 amino acids. The V gene's germline CDR1 is SGHTA and CDR2 FQGNSA. Here immunoSEQ multiplex PCR was the method, and the copy in TCRdb shows in-frame clones only, minus some. The sample carries some 1,400,000 clones, around 95% recorded once. Specimen: naive CD4+ T cells sorted from blood. Stated subset: CD45RA+ positively selected. The clonotype originates from a young man in good health. The chain is built from TRBV7-2 and TRBJ1-2, with D tentatively TRBD1 (6 bases). The CDR3 nucleotides read TGTGCCAGCAGCTTAGGGGGGCTGGGTCTTGGCTACACCTTC. As protein: CASSLGGLGLGYTF.